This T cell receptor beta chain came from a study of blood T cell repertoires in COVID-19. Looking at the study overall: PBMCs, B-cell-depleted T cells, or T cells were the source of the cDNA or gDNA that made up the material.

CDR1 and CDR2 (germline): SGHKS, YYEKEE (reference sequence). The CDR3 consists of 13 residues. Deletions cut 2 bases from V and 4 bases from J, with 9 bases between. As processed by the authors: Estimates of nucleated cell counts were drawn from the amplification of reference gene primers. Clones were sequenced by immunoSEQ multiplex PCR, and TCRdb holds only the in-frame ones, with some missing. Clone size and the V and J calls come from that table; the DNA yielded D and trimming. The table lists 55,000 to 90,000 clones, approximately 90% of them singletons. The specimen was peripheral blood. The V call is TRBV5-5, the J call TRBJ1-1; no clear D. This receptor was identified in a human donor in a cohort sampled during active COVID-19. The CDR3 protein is CASSFPGSTEAFF. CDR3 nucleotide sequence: TGTGCCAGCAGCTTTCCGGGGAGCACTGAAGCTTTCTTT.